This record concerns one T cell receptor (beta chain) sequence. The sample is drawn from a study of hypomethylating agent response in myelodysplastic syndrome. Study information: With a mean age of approximately 69 +/- 5.7 years, patients were most commonly cytogenetically diploid. Of these patients, roughly six responded (complete response or hematologic improvement) and a few did not.

At survey resolution, roughly 400 ng of DNA per sample was split into two 200 ng replicates. Authors' processing steps: Previously reported viral-epitope specificity per VDJdb covered approximately 1.7% of 150,000 to 200,000 unique clonotypes. Produced via immunoSEQ multiplex PCR; TCRdb's table is partial and in-frame only. The V and J calls and clone size were taken over from that table, and D and trimming were inferred from the DNA. The sample consists of roughly 970 clones, 80% to 85% of them appearing once. Germline CDR1 reads SGHTA; CDR2 reads FQGTGA. The CDR3 totals 13 residues. V gave up 4 bases and J gave up 6 bases, with 10 bases separating them.

Material: bone marrow, obtained before or after starting hypomethylating agent treatment for myelodysplastic syndrome (not recorded which). This chain connects TRBV7-3 to TRBJ2-1, with D possibly being TRBD2 (6 bases). This sequence originates from a human donor with myelodysplastic syndrome. CDR3 coding DNA: TGTGCCAGCAGCTGGGGACTCCTCAATGAGCAGTTCTTC. It encodes CASSWGLLNEQFF.